This T cell receptor (beta chain) originates from a study of T cells after yellow fever vaccination. Looking at the study overall: Some fractions had low cell numbers, and these were prepared with SMART-Seq v4 Ultra Low Input. Findings and limits, study-wide: Most primary-vaccination clones reappeared after the booster (approximately 95% CD4, 88% CD8). Just a small share of clonotypes turned up in the CD4 compartment as well as the CD8 compartment.

V dropped 6 bases and J dropped 4; count of bases not matched to a gene: 8. Germline V lookup: CDR1 WNHNN, CDR2 SYGVQD (reference sequence). This CDR3 is built from 14 residues. TCR cDNA, made by 5'RACE template switching, carried an added universal primer site and UMIs. MiXCR was run by TCRdb on the 5' RACE reads, yielding one entry per CDR3 protein. The sample consists of under 700,000 distinct CDR3 sequences, around 16% of them appearing once. A few counts support this clonotype. Its antigen is as yet unknown. The chain recombines TRBV10-1 with TRBJ1-1, with TRBD1 matching 7 bases. This sequence was found in a man younger than 35 who received the YFV17D yellow fever vaccine. This material consisted of PBMCs, taken about 5 days after the first yellow fever vaccination. For the CDR3, the DNA is TGCGCCAGCAGCGGGACAGCATTGGGCACTGAAGCTTTCTTT. Its translation is CASSGTALGTEAFF.